This TCR beta chain appears in the sequencing data of a study of vaccination effects on CD4 cells after COVID-19. Notes on the study in general: The study found marked clonal contraction of infection- and vaccine-induced clones late after vaccination.

A remark on this clone: No antigen is known for it.

Assay used: immunoSEQ multiplex PCR; TCRdb lists only in-frame clones, some missing. The sample records roughly 34,000 clones, around 80% being singletons. The CDR3 has 15 residues. Germline V CDR1 and CDR2: MNHNY, SVGAGI (reference sequence). With V trimmed by 5 bases and J by 3 bases, 4 bases remained unmatched. Antigen-specific CD4+ T cell clonotypes were called by their expansion after viral peptide-pool culture in ViraFEST. Isolation of CD4+ T cells took place after nine to ten days of culture. Vaccine administered to participants consisted of two doses of either BNT162b2 or mRNA-1273. The chain carries TRBV6-6 and TRBJ2-2; 9 nucleotides align to TRBD2. The sequenced sample was CD4+ T cells from PBMCs cultured with HCoV-NL63 spike peptides, obtained after COVID-19 vaccination. This clonotype originated in a human donor who received a COVID-19 vaccine. Some clones in this sample may be carry-over from other donors' samples. The CDR3 DNA follows: TGTGCCAGCAGTAGGATAGCGGGGGACACCGGGGAGCTGTTTTTT. This encodes CASSRIAGDTGELFF.